A selection of T cell receptor beta chains follows, all from one sample in a study of shared clonotypes between healthy human individuals. Repertoires were generated with immunoSEQ multiplex PCR, while TCRdb's copy carries only in-frame clones and drops some. The repertoire includes 600,000 or so clones, roughly 96% of them detected once, and approximately 0.11% sits in the top ten. What was sequenced was naive CD8+ T cells sorted from blood. The receptors stem from a woman aged 30 to 39 in good health. Each CDR3 is given with its conserved first and last residue. Each record gives: D gene, J gene, V gene, clone size, CDR3 DNA, CDR3 protein. A D gene is named only where the DNA matches it firmly. A row's size may be missing; if present it is once, few, many or a size class.

>TRBD1|TRBJ1-2|TRBV5-4|NA
TGTGCCAGCAGCAGGCAAGCCACAGGGGCCTATGGCTACACCTTC
CASSRQATGAYGYTF
>NA|TRBJ1-1|TRBV28|NA
TGTGCCAGCACATCTTACAGGGAATCGGGCACTGAAGCTTTCTTT
CASTSYRESGTEAFF
>TRBD2|TRBJ2-7|TRBV27|NA
TGTGCCAGCAGCAACCCCCGGGACTGGACTAGACACGAGCAGTACTTC
CASSNPRDWTRHEQYF
>NA|TRBJ1-4|TRBV6-1|NA
TGTGCCAGCAGTGAAGTATGGGAACTGTTTTTT
CASSEVWELFF
>TRBD2|TRBJ2-1|TRBV6-5|once
TGTGCCAGCAGTTACACTAGCGGGTTCTCCTACAATGAGCAGTTCTTC
CASSYTSGFSYNEQFF
>TRBD2|TRBJ2-1|TRBV27|NA
TGTGCCAGCAGTTTATCTTTGGGGGAGGGGTACAATGAGCAGTTCTTC
CASSLSLGEGYNEQFF
>NA|TRBJ1-1|TRBV5-4|NA
TGTGCCAGCAGCTTGGACGGACTTCCGGGCACTGAAGCTTTCTTT
CASSLDGLPGTEAFF
>TRBD1|TRBJ2-7|TRBV29-1|NA
TGCAGCGTTGAAGATCCCGGGACAGAGACCTACGAGCAGTACTTC
CSVEDPGTETYEQYF
>NA|TRBJ2-7|TRBV18|NA
TGTGCCAGCTCAGAAGGACAGAAACTTAGAGACACCTACGAGCAGTACTTC
CASSEGQKLRDTYEQYF
>TRBD1|TRBJ2-7|TRBV6-1|NA
TGTGCCAGCAGTGAGACAGGGGACGTCTCCTACGAGCAGTACTTC
CASSETGDVSYEQYF
>NA|TRBJ1-1|TRBV6-5|NA
TGTGCCAGCAGCACCGGGGCTGAAGCTTTCTTT
CASSTGAEAFF
>TRBD2|TRBJ2-7|TRBV11-2|NA
TGTGCCAGCAGCTCCCTTAGCGGGCCGACCTACGAGCAGTACTTC
CASSSLSGPTYEQYF
>NA|TRBJ1-6|TRBV13|NA
TGTGCCAGCAGTATGAGTGGTTCACCCCTCCACTTT
CASSMSGSPLHF
>NA|TRBJ2-7|TRBV5-6|NA
TGTGCCAGCAGCTTGGGTTCGTCCTACGAGCAGTACTTC
CASSLGSSYEQYF
>NA|TRBJ2-7|TRBV19|NA
TGTGCCAGTAGTATAGACAAGGGAGTCTACGAGCAGTACTTC
CASSIDKGVYEQYF
>TRBD2|TRBJ2-1|TRBV7-3|once
TGTGCCAGCAGCTTAGCGTGGGAGGGCCCCAATGAGCAGTTCTTC
CASSLAWEGPNEQFF
>TRBD1|TRBJ2-1|TRBV7-9|NA
TGTGCCAGCAGCTCCGGGACAGGGGTTGAGGATGAGCAGTTCTTC
CASSSGTGVEDEQFF
>TRBD1|TRBJ2-7|TRBV28|few
TGTGCCAGCAGTTTACCCAGCCGGACAGGGTACTACGAGCAGTACTTC
CASSLPSRTGYYEQYF
>NA|TRBJ2-2|TRBV28|NA
TGTGCCAGCAGGGGAACCAGTTTTTCGGCCGGGGAGCTGTTTTTT
CASRGTSFSAGELFF
>NA|TRBJ2-1|TRBV5-1|once
TGCGCCAGCAGCATGCAGGGCTACAATGAGCAGTTCTTC
CASSMQGYNEQFF
>NA|TRBJ1-2|TRBV19|once
TGTGCCAGGGCCAGACAGGCCTATGGCTACACCTTC
CARARQAYGYTF
>TRBD1|TRBJ2-6|TRBV5-1|NA
TGCGCCAGCAGCAAGGGGACAGGGAGCTCTGGGGCCAACGTCCTGACTTTC
CASSKGTGSSGANVLTF
>NA|TRBJ1-5|TRBV28|NA
TGTGCCAGCAGTCTTGATTTGGGTTTAGGGGACTACAATCAGCCCCAGCATTTT
CASSLDLGLGDYNQPQHF
>NA|TRBJ2-2|TRBV11-1|NA
TGTGCCAGCAGCGTCCCCCAGGCAGACAGCACCGGGGAGCTGTTTTTT
CASSVPQADSTGELFF
>NA|TRBJ2-7|TRBV9|NA
TGTGCCAGCAGCGTAGCACTACAGGGTTACGAGCAGTACTTC
CASSVALQGYEQYF
>NA|TRBJ2-4|TRBV4-2|once
TGTGCCAGCAGCCAAGAGAGTATCGCAGTAGCCAAAAACATTCAGTACTTC
CASSQESIAVAKNIQYF
>NA|TRBJ1-1|TRBV27|NA
TGTGCCAGCAGTTTGGGACAGAACACTGAAGCTTTCTTT
CASSLGQNTEAFF
>NA|TRBJ1-1|TRBV9|few
TGTGCCAGCAGCGTAGGGACGGGGAACACTGAAGCTTTCTTT
CASSVGTGNTEAFF
>TRBD1|TRBJ1-2|TRBV4-1|NA
TGCGCCAGCAGCCAAGAATTACAGGGGGATGGCTACACCTTC
CASSQELQGDGYTF
>NA|TRBJ2-5|TRBV4-1|NA
TGCGCCAGCAGCCAAGGGAGTCGGGAGACCCAGTACTTC
CASSQGSRETQYF
>TRBD2|TRBJ2-1|TRBV19|once
TGTGCCAGTAGTATAACCGGGACTAGCGGATACAATGAGCAGTTCTTC
CASSITGTSGYNEQFF